This is a list of T cell receptor beta chains from one sample in a study of OX40 agonist ivuxolimab in advanced cancers. Sequenced by immunoSEQ multiplex PCR; TCRdb stores in-frame clones only, minus some. The profile covers around 34,000 clones, with roughly 79% appearing a single time and over 1.3% taken by the ten largest. Source: CD4+ or CD8+ T cells sorted from blood, taken in a trial of the OX40 agonist ivuxolimab. The receptors originated from an adult with an advanced solid tumor such as melanoma, head and neck, liver or kidney cancer. Each CDR3 is given with its conserved first and last residue. A D gene is named only where the DNA matches it firmly. The size entry is marked missing in some rows and otherwise reads once, few, many or a size class.

TRBV12-2,TRBJ2-1,NA,NA,TGTGCAAGTCGGTCAGGGAAGAATGAGCAGTTCTTC,CASRSGKNEQFF
TRBV5-1,TRBJ1-5,once,TRBD1,TGCGCCAGCAGCCACTTTCGCGGACAGGGAGGCTATAGCAATCAGCCCCAGCATTTT,CASSHFRGQGGYSNQPQHF
TRBV11-2,TRBJ1-1,NA,TRBD1,TGTGCCAGCAGCTTTCAGGGGGCGAACACTGAAGCTTTCTTT,CASSFQGANTEAFF
TRBV7-3,TRBJ2-3,NA,TRBD1,TGTGCCAGCAGCTTAGACAGGGGGGCGGATACGCAGTATTTT,CASSLDRGADTQYF
TRBV2,TRBJ2-3,once,TRBD2,TGTGCTAGTAGCGGGGGGGGCACAGATACGCAGTATTTT,CASSGGGTDTQYF
TRBV10-3,TRBJ2-7,NA,NA,TGTGCCATCGGGGTACAGGGCTTCGAGCAGTACTTC,CAIGVQGFEQYF
TRBV11-2,TRBJ2-3,few,NA,TGTGCCAGCAGCCAAAATCCAAGCACAGATACGCAGTATTTT,CASSQNPSTDTQYF
TRBV28,TRBJ2-7,once,TRBD1,TGTGCCAGCAGTTTTGGACAGGGTAGTAACGAGCAGTACTTC,CASSFGQGSNEQYF
TRBV7-3,TRBJ2-3,NA,NA,TGTGCCAGCAGCCTGGGACCCTCGGATACGCAGTATTTT,CASSLGPSDTQYF
TRBV5-6,TRBJ2-3,NA,NA,TGTGCCAGCAGCCCGTCGGCGGGACGCACAGATACGCAGTATTTT,CASSPSAGRTDTQYF
TRBV4-3,TRBJ2-2,NA,NA,TGCGCCAGCAGCCAAGAGACAGGCGGGACCATCAACACCGGGGAGCTGTTTTTT,CASSQETGGTINTGELFF
TRBV7-2,TRBJ1-3,medium-sized,TRBD1,TGTGCCAGCACCGCTTTCCCGGGGACAGCATTTTCTGGAAACACCATATATTTT,CASTAFPGTAFSGNTIYF
TRBV14,TRBJ2-7,NA,NA,TGTGCCAGCAGCTACGTGGGGGACGAGCAGTACTTC,CASSYVGDEQYF
TRBV6-6,TRBJ1-5,NA,NA,TGTGCCAGCAGCCTTGGGAGCAATCAGCCCCAGCATTTT,CASSLGSNQPQHF
TRBV6-5,TRBJ2-7,NA,NA,TGTGCCAGCAGGTTAGGGCAGATCTACGAGCAGTACTTC,CASRLGQIYEQYF
TRBV6-5,TRBJ1-2,NA,NA,TGTGCCACCCAGAGTTTTCTCTATGGCTACACCTTC,CATQSFLYGYTF
TRBV21-1,TRBJ1-5,NA,NA,TGTGCCAGCAGCAAAGTGGAGGGACCGTATAGCAATCAGCCCCAGCATTTT,CASSKVEGPYSNQPQHF
TRBV5-1,TRBJ1-1,few,NA,TGCGCCAGCAGCTCTATGGGCGGGGGGGAGACTGAAGCTTTCTTT,CASSSMGGGETEAFF
TRBV11-1,TRBJ2-7,few,TRBD1,TGTGCCAGCAGCGTCCGGGACAGGGACCACGAGCAGTACTTC,CASSVRDRDHEQYF
TRBV28,TRBJ1-5,NA,NA,TGTGCCAGCAGTCCCCTTCAGAGCAATCAGCCCCAGCATTTT,CASSPLQSNQPQHF
TRBV5-5,TRBJ1-2,once,NA,TGTGCCAGCATCATGTTGGTAGGGGTGGAGTATGGCTACACCTTC,CASIMLVGVEYGYTF
TRBV6-6,TRBJ1-3,NA,NA,TGTGCCAGCAGTTACCCGGGGGGAAACACCATATATTTT,CASSYPGGNTIYF
TRBV28,TRBJ2-3,few,NA,TGTGCCAGCAGTCCCCCCCACCGCCCAGATACGCAGTATTTT,CASSPPHRPDTQYF
TRBV5-5,TRBJ2-7,NA,NA,TGTGCCAGCAGCTTGGAGGCAGGTACCCTCTACGAGCAGTACTTC,CASSLEAGTLYEQYF
TRBV6-5,TRBJ2-7,NA,NA,TGTGCCAGCGGCGCGATAGGCTACGAGCAGTACTTC,CASGAIGYEQYF
TRBV7-9,TRBJ2-4,NA,NA,TGTGCCAGCAGCTTTCATGGGAGGAACATTCAGTACTTC,CASSFHGRNIQYF
TRBV10-2,TRBJ1-2,NA,TRBD1,TGCGCCAGCAGGCCATACCAGGGGGAAGGCTACACCTTC,CASRPYQGEGYTF
TRBV5-1,TRBJ2-7,NA,TRBD1,TGCGCCAGCAGCGCGGGACAGGCCCGCTCCTACGAGCAGTACTTC,CASSAGQARSYEQYF
TRBV7-2,TRBJ2-7,few,TRBD1,TGTTCCAGCAGCAGCGCATGGACAGGAAAAGGCTACGAGCAGTACTTC,CSSSSAWTGKGYEQYF
TRBV27,TRBJ2-5,NA,NA,TGTGCCAGCAGTTCCCTCCAGGAGGGGAAAAGGGAGACCCAGTACTTC,CASSSLQEGKRETQYF
TRBV19,TRBJ2-3,NA,NA,TGTGCCAGTAGTCAGACAGTCAATACGCAGTATTTT,CASSQTVNTQYF
TRBV18,TRBJ1-2,NA,NA,TGTGCCAGCTCACCGGAGACAGGAGCTAACTATGGCTACACCTTC,CASSPETGANYGYTF
TRBV9,TRBJ2-7,NA,TRBD1,TGTGCCAGCAGCGTGGGACAGGCCTACTCCTACGAGCAGTACTTC,CASSVGQAYSYEQYF
TRBV15,TRBJ1-1,NA,NA,TGTGCCACCAGCTCAACCGAAACAGGGTTTTTGGCCACACTGGGCGAAGCTTTCTTT,CATSSTETGFLATLGEAFF
TRBV28,TRBJ1-1,NA,NA,TGTGCCAGCAGTCTTACCGGGACACACTCCGCTTTCTTT,CASSLTGTHSAFF
TRBV7-9,TRBJ2-7,NA,NA,TGTGCCAGCAGCCCACTTTTCCCCTACGAGCAGTACTTC,CASSPLFPYEQYF
TRBV2,TRBJ1-2,NA,NA,TGTGCCAGCAGCGCCGGGACTATGTATGGCTACACCTTC,CASSAGTMYGYTF
TRBV7-9,TRBJ2-1,once,TRBD2,TGTGCCAGCAGCTTCTCCAGGGAGGGAGATGAGCAGTTCTTC,CASSFSREGDEQFF
TRBV9,TRBJ2-7,NA,TRBD2,TGTGCCAGCAGCGTAGGTAGCGGGGAGAGCTCCTACGAGCAGTACTTC,CASSVGSGESSYEQYF
TRBV5-4,TRBJ2-2,NA,NA,TGTGCCAGCAGCTCTGAGGGAACCGGGGAGCTGTTTTTT,CASSSEGTGELFF
TRBV7-2,TRBJ2-1,few,NA,TGTGCCAGCAGCCAGGCCAATGAGCAGTTCTTC,CASSQANEQFF
TRBV10-2,TRBJ2-7,NA,TRBD1,TGCGCCAGCCGGGACAGGGGAAGGCGCGAGCAGTACTTC,CASRDRGRREQYF
TRBV9,TRBJ1-1,NA,NA,TGTGCCAGCAGCGCCCTGACGGGAGGAGGCACTGAAGCTTTCTTT,CASSALTGGGTEAFF
TRBV18,TRBJ1-1,few,NA,TGTGCCAGCTCACTTCCGTCTATGAACACTGAAGCTTTCTTT,CASSLPSMNTEAFF
TRBV13,TRBJ2-7,NA,TRBD1,TGTGCCAGCAGCCGCTGGACAGGGGGACTTGGCTCAGCTTCCTACGAGCAGTACTTC,CASSRWTGGLGSASYEQYF
TRBV5-1,TRBJ1-1,NA,NA,TGCGCCAGCAGCACCGGACAGAACACTGAAGCTTTCTTT,CASSTGQNTEAFF
TRBV5-1,TRBJ1-2,NA,NA,TGCGCCAGCAGCTTGGGACAGAACTATGGCTACACCTTC,CASSLGQNYGYTF
TRBV6-1,TRBJ2-7,NA,TRBD1,TGTGCCAGCAGTGGGGACAGGAGCTCCTACGAGCAGTACTTC,CASSGDRSSYEQYF
TRBV9,TRBJ1-2,NA,NA,TGTGCCAGCAGCGTAGAACCGGATACCTATGGCTACACCTTC,CASSVEPDTYGYTF
TRBV4-3,TRBJ2-5,NA,TRBD1,TGCGCCAGCAGCCAAGGGTTGGACAGGGGGCCCCGAGGGACCCAGTACTTC,CASSQGLDRGPRGTQYF